This T cell receptor (beta chain) was obtained from a study of blood T cell repertoires in COVID-19. In the study overall: T cells, B-cell-depleted T cells, or PBMCs provided the cDNA or gDNA that served as material.

Membership in each cohort depended on participant-reported clinical history. Trimming at V came to 5 bases and at J to 0 bases, leaving 4 bases not matched to a gene. This CDR3 region has 14 residues. CDR1 and CDR2 (germline): SQVTM, ANQGSEA. In the original processing: Cell counts per sample came from amplifying reference gene primers. Clones were read by immunoSEQ multiplex PCR, and TCRdb kept only the in-frame ones, dropping some. V and J calls and clone size are given by that table; D and trimming were obtained from the DNA. The sample shows 200,000 to 250,000 clones, roughly 84% of them seen only once.

This chain connects TRBV29-1 to TRBJ2-1; 7 nucleotides agree with TRBD2. The TCR comes from a woman in her thirties or forties who had recovered from COVID-19. The sample consisted of PBMCs or T cells enriched from blood (not recorded which). The CDR3 DNA sequence: TGCAGCGTTTGGGGCGGGGGCTCCTACAATGAGCAGTTCTTC. It translates to CSVWGGGSYNEQFF.